The 10 T cell receptor beta chains given below trace back to one sample, sequenced in a study of glioma-infiltrating T cells. Amplification of TCR alpha and beta CDR3 regions from RNA used iRepertoire nested multiplex PCR. Each CDR3 protein gets one entry after TCRdb re-called the multiplex PCR reads with MiXCR. The sample includes about 130,000 distinct CDR3 sequences, roughly 20% of them seen just once. Sequencing was performed on glioma tissue, nonneoplastic brain tissue, or PBMCs (not recorded which). The receptors derive from a human donor with low-grade glioma or glioblastoma, undergoing nonglioma brain surgery, or in good health (not recorded which).

The chain is built from TRBV29-1 and TRBJ2-1; D may be TRBD1 or TRBD2 (6 bases each). Trimming removed 7 bases from V and 8 bases from J, with 15 bases in between. CDR1 and CDR2 from the germline V gene are SQVTM and ANQGSEA. There are 12 residues in the CDR3. CDR3 in DNA: TGCAGCGGCAAGGGGGGTCTGGATGAGCAGTTCTTC. Protein sequence: CSGKGGLDEQFF.

On this clonotype: Mismatch with germline at one junction end may stem from a read error. The V call is TRBV6-2 or TRBV6-3, the J call TRBJ2-1, with 8 bases identical to TRBD2. Germline V gene data show CDR1 as MNHEY and CDR2 as SVGEGT. The CDR3 length is 15 residues. The CDR3 coding sequence is TGTGCCAGCGCGACCGGGACTAGGGTAAACAATGGGCAGTTCTTC. Amino acids: CASATGTRVNNGQFF.

This clonotype was recorded at least ten times. The chain is built from TRBV7-9 and TRBJ2-5; D is unclear. From germline, CDR1 is SEHNR and CDR2 FQNEAQ (reference sequence). Deletions cut 1 base from V and 2 bases from J, with 8 bases between. The CDR3 sequence is 14 residues long. The DNA for the CDR3 is TGTGCCAGCAGCTTAGGCGAAGGTCAAGAGACCCAGTACTTC. Translated: CASSLGEGQETQYF.

About this clonotype: Since a much larger clone is just one base distant, this may be a read error. This chain uses TRBV12-3 or TRBV12-4 with TRBJ2-3; TRBD1 or TRBD2 may be the D gene (5 bases each). The CDR3 runs to 16 residues. V lost 6 bases to trimming and J lost 3 bases, with 19 bases between them. The CDR3 protein is CASSLDSGEGTDTQYF. For the CDR3, the DNA is TGTGCCAGCAGCCTCGACAGTGGCGAGGGGACAGATACGCAGTATTTT.

This clonotype occurred many times. The chain uses TRBV19 and TRBJ2-3; TRBD2 agrees at 8 bases. Trimming removed 8 bases from V and 5 bases from J; junction bases left unmatched: 6. Germline lookup yields CDR1 LNHDA and CDR2 SQIVND (reference sequence). This CDR3 contains 13 residues. Here the CDR3 reads CASESGSGDTQYF. The CDR3 nucleotides are TGTGCCAGTGAGAGCGGGAGTGGAGATACGCAGTATTTT.

The sample holds a few counts of this clonotype. This could be a read error, since a much larger clone is one nucleotide away. The rearrangement joins TRBV7-2 to TRBJ1-1; 8 bases are shared with TRBD1. The CDR3 runs 13 residues. CDR1 and CDR2 (germline): SGHTA, FQGNSA. Trimming at V came to 8 bases and at J to 9 bases, leaving 11 bases not matched to a gene. The DNA for the CDR3 is TGTGCCAGCCGCTCGAGTCAGGGGGCGAAAGCTTTCTTT. It specifies CASRSSQGAKAFF. The full variable domain, completed using reference TRBV7-2 and TRBJ1-1, is GAGVSQSPSNKVTEKGKDVELRCDPISGHTALYWYRQSLGQGLEFLIYFQGNSAPDKSGLPSDRFSAERTGGSVSTLTIQRTQQEDSAVYLCASRSSQGAKAFFGQGTRLTVV.

Ten or more counts support this clonotype. V and J are TRBV5-8 and TRBJ1-5, with D maybe TRBD1 (5 bases). V dropped 4 bases and J dropped 3 bases, with 20 bases sitting between them. The CDR3 has 17 amino acids. The V gene's germline CDR1 is SGHTS and CDR2 YDEGEE. The CDR3 DNA follows: TGTGCCAGCAGCCTAAGCAAAGGGGAGCCTCTCAATCAGCCCCAGCATTTT. This sequence encodes CASSLSKGEPLNQPQHF.

A note on this clonotype: Likely a read error: the CDR3 ends without its conserved phenylalanine or tryptophan. The chain has TRBV7-2 and TRBJ2-1; the D call may be TRBD1 or TRBD2 (5 bases each). The CDR3 sequence is 17 residues long. CDR1 is SGHTA and CDR2 is FQGNSA in the germline V gene. CDR3 bases: TGTGCCAGCAGCTTAGCGGTGGGCAGGGACCTCTACAATAAGCAGTTCCTC. It yields the protein CASSLAVGRDLYNKQFL.

The CDR3 reads CASSQDGRDRASSGANVLTF. For the CDR3, the DNA is TGTGCCAGCAGCCAAGACGGAAGGGACAGGGCGAGCTCTGGGGCCAACGTCCTGACTTTC. This chain uses TRBV3-1 with TRBJ2-6, with TRBD1 matching 9 bases. Germline V gives CDR1 LGHDT, CDR2 YNNKEL (reference sequence). This CDR3 is 20 amino acids long. After removal of 0 bases from V and 0 bases from J, the junction contained 9 bases not matched to a gene.

This clonotype was recorded many times. V and J are TRBV6-1 and TRBJ1-5, with D possibly matching TRBD1 (6 bases). The germline gives CDR1 MNHNS, CDR2 SASEGT. Trimming removed 5 bases from V and 0 bases from J, with 26 bases in between. This CDR3 spans 20 amino acids. The CDR3 reads CASSTTGTPMRVYSNQPQHF. Here the CDR3 DNA reads TGTGCCAGCAGTACTACCGGGACACCAATGAGAGTTTATAGCAATCAGCCCCAGCATTTT.